The next 10 T cell receptor beta chains were all read from a single sample in a study of vaccination effects on CD4 cells after COVID-19. Some clones are missing from TCRdb's copy, which holds only in-frame ones; the method was immunoSEQ multiplex PCR. The sample carries about 69,000 clones, under 80% recorded once. For these receptors, no antigen is known. ViraFEST assay sequencing came after antigen-specific CD4+ T cells were expanded with viral peptide pools. Subsequent to a culture period of 10 to 11 days, CD4+ T cells were isolated. Participants were vaccinated with two doses of either the BNT162b2 or mRNA-1273 vaccine. The specimen comprised CD4+ T cells from PBMCs cultured with HCoV-OC43 spike peptides, sampled after COVID-19 vaccination. Subset in this sample: HCoV-OC43 spike overlapping peptide pool stimulation. All receptors come from a human donor who received a COVID-19 vaccine.

The chain has TRBV27 and TRBJ2-1; 7 nucleotides line up with TRBD1. Losses at the gene ends were 0 bases for V and 6 bases for J; bases not matched to a gene: 2. There are 14 residues in the CDR3. CDR1 is MNHEY and CDR2 is SMNVEV in the germline V gene (reference sequence). The CDR3 reads CASSLSPGGNEQFF. CDR3 coding DNA: TGTGCCAGCAGTTTATCGCCAGGGGGCAATGAGCAGTTCTTC.

In its sample, this clone was seen once. This chain links TRBV24-1 with TRBJ2-3, with 10 bases matching TRBD1. The CDR3 covers 14 residues. The junction had 2 bases not matched to a gene; V was cut back by 7 bases and J by 2 bases. Germline lookup yields CDR1 KGHDR and CDR2 SFDVKD. The CDR3 sequence is CATRGQGNTDTQYF. The CDR3 bases are TGTGCCACCAGGGGACAGGGGAACACAGATACGCAGTATTTT.

The chain combines TRBV5-4 with TRBJ1-1; tentative D call: TRBD1 (5 bases). V dropped 0 bases and J dropped 3 bases, with 12 bases sitting between them. Germline V CDR1 and CDR2: SGHNT, YYREEE (reference sequence). CDR3 length: 15 residues. CDR3 bases: TGTGCCAGCAGCTTGGTGGGTTGGGGGTACACTGAAGCTTTCTTT. Its protein product is CASSLVGWGYTEAFF.

The V call is TRBV29-1, the J call TRBJ1-2, with D maybe TRBD1 (5 bases). Trimming shortened V by 3 bases and J by 4 bases, and 6 bases separated the two germline ends. The CDR3 has 11 residues. Germline CDR1 is SQVTM and CDR2 is ANQGSEA. CDR3 in DNA: TGCAGCGTTGATAGGGGCTATGGCTACACCTTC. Its translation is CSVDRGYGYTF.

The rearrangement joins TRBV19 to TRBJ1-5; D remains ambiguous. V was pared by 9 bases and J by 2 bases, with 17 bases between. This CDR3 contains 15 residues. CDR1 and CDR2 from the germline V gene are LNHDA and SQIVND (reference sequence). The CDR3 DNA reads TGTGCCAGCACGCCGAGGCCCTCGCGCAATCAGCCCCAGCATTTT. Protein: CASTPRPSRNQPQHF. Together with reference TRBV19 and TRBJ1-5, the CDR3 gives the full variable domain: DGGITQSPKYLFRKEGQNVTLSCEQNLNHDAMYWYRQDPGQGLRLIYYSQIVNDFQKGDIAEGYSVSREKKESFPLTVTSAQKNPTAFYLCASTPRPSRNQPQHFGDGTRLSIL.

V gene TRBV29-1 combines with J gene TRBJ2-3, with a tentative D call TRBD2 (5 bases). CDR1 is SQVTM and CDR2 is ANQGSEA in the germline V gene. Trimming left V 6 bases short and J 5 bases short, with 12 bases between. This CDR3 contains 12 residues. The CDR3 DNA reads as TGCAGCGTAGACTATACGAGAGATACGCAGTATTTT. Its translation is CSVDYTRDTQYF.

This clone was picked up a small number of times. The chain joins TRBV5-1 to TRBJ2-6, with D perhaps TRBD1 (6 bases). Germline V gives CDR1 SGHRS, CDR2 YFSETQ. Trimming shortened V by 2 bases and J by 0 bases, and 9 bases separated the two germline ends. The CDR3 length is 16 residues. The CDR3 spells CASSLQGNSGANVLTF. Here the CDR3 DNA reads TGCGCCAGCAGCTTACAGGGAAACTCTGGGGCCAACGTCCTGACTTTC.

This clone appeared a few times. The rearrangement joins TRBV30 to TRBJ1-2; TRBD1 matches 7 bases. Trimming took 4 bases from V and 2 from J; bases not matched to a gene: 10. CDR3 size: 15 residues. The germline V gene has CDR1 GTSNPN and CDR2 SVGIG (reference sequence). DNA for the CDR3: TGTGCCTGGACCATCACAGGGGTAGGGAACTATGGCTACACCTTC. It is translated as CAWTITGVGNYGYTF.

The V and J genes are TRBV18 and TRBJ1-6; D is possibly TRBD1 (6 bases). Germline CDR1 is KGHSH and CDR2 is LQKENI. The CDR3 runs to 14 residues. V gave up 2 bases and J gave up 4 bases, with 6 bases separating them. CDR3 DNA sequence: TGTGCCAGCTCACCAGGACAGTATAATTCACCCCTCCACTTT. Translating gives CASSPGQYNSPLHF.

Only a few counts were recorded for this clone. The chain combines TRBV3-1 (or the pseudogene TRBV3-2) with TRBJ1-3; 7 bases are a match to TRBD1. The junction had 6 bases not matched to a gene; V was cut back by 4 bases and J by 6 bases. This CDR3 comprises 14 residues. The germline V gene has CDR1 LGHDT and CDR2 YNNKEL (reference sequence). CDR3 sequence reads: CASSLARGENTIYF. CDR3 sequence (DNA): TGTGCCAGCAGCCTCGCCAGGGGGGAAAACACCATATATTTT.